The entry that follows covers one T cell receptor (beta chain) sequence. Its matching antigen is unknown. CD4+ cells were split into CD45RA+ naive and CD45RA-negative memory subsets. The authors loaded 200 ng DNA, about 30,000 T cell genomes, into sorted-subset replicate PCRs. Only in-frame clones appear in the TCRdb table, and some are missing; sequencing was by immunoSEQ multiplex PCR. The sample has about 2.3 million clones, more than 80% seen once. This entry belongs to a study of shared clonotypes between healthy human individuals. Study in general: Three CD4 naive, three CD4 memory, two CD8 naive and one CD8 memory plate were used per donor. The study, taken as a whole, reports: Generation of non-shared clonotypes was less probable than generation of clonotypes shared by all four donors.

This CDR3 is built from 14 residues. V was trimmed by 3 bases and J by 1 base, leaving 9 bases between them. The V gene's germline CDR1 is ENHRY and CDR2 SYGVKD. This chain links TRBV10-3 with TRBJ1-1; D is ambiguous. The sequence was obtained from a man younger than 35 in good health. Some clones in this sample may be carry-over from other donors' samples. Source material: naive CD4+ T cells from PBMCs. Subset specified: CD45RA+ positively selected. The DNA for the CDR3 is TGTGCCATCAGTGAACAGATCCGGAACACTGAAGCTTTCTTT. It encodes CAISEQIRNTEAFF.